This T cell receptor beta chain was sequenced during a study of a mutant IDH1 vaccine in newly diagnosed glioma. CDR1 and CDR2 (germline): MNHEY, SVGAGI. The V end was cut by 6 bases, the J end by 8 bases, with 16 bases between. The CDR3 length is 14 residues. In the case of this clone: What it binds is unknown.

Measured with immunoSEQ multiplex PCR; TCRdb has only the in-frame clones, and not every one. The sample lists 60,000 or so clones; approximately 82% were seen once. The sample's time point: week 5, during vaccination. Each dose of the vaccine consisted of 300 ug of mutant IDH1 20-mer peptide, with topical imiquimod. Here the sequenced sample was PBMCs, taken from a glioma patient whose treatment included an IDH1 peptide vaccine. The chain has TRBV6-5 and TRBJ1-4, with unresolved D. This TCR was sampled from a woman younger than 30 with glioma. Some clones in this sample may be carry-over from other donors' samples. Written as DNA, the CDR3 is TGTGCCAGCAGCTCCGGGATGAACCTAGAAAAACTGTTTTTT. Amino acids: CASSSGMNLEKLFF.